The present entry profiles one TCR beta chain with its context. TCRdb's copy holds only in-frame clones and misses some; the assay was immunoSEQ multiplex PCR. This sample carries some 140,000 clones, over 65% of them seen once, and the ten largest clones take about 4%. The record originates from a study of T cell responses to AZD1222 COVID-19 vaccine. The length of the CDR3 is 15 residues. The germline gives CDR1 MNHEY, CDR2 SVGAGI. V gave up 5 bases and J gave up 8 bases, with 16 bases separating them. The TCR sequence derives from an adult in good health. The sample in question was peripheral blood, obtained on day 0 of AZD1222 vaccination. The chain recombines TRBV6-5 with TRBJ1-6; TRBD1 is a possible D gene (5 bases). The CDR3 here is CASSITAGRYSPLHF. In nucleotides, the CDR3 is TGTGCCAGCAGTATTACAGCGGGACGGTATTCACCCCTCCACTTT.